The present T cell receptor (beta chain) was sequenced within a study of OX40 agonist ivuxolimab in advanced cancers. Study-wide findings and caveats: Low clonal expansion, among the lowest seen, marked partial responders at 0.1-3.0 mg/kg. Expanded clones were, on average, more numerous among CD8+ T cells than CD4+.

With regard to this clone: What it binds is not known.

Patients with a history of autoimmune disease or on systemic immunosuppression were excluded. Per germline, CDR1 MNHNS and CDR2 SASEGT. The CDR3 has 15 amino acids. V shed 5 bases, J shed 2 bases, and the junction held 4 bases outside the gene matches. Data came from immunoSEQ multiplex PCR; TCRdb stores just in-frame clones and leaves some out. The sample carries approximately 40,000 clones, more than 75% recorded once. This rearrangement joins TRBV6-1 to TRBJ2-7, with 12 nucleotides matching TRBD1. The sequenced sample was CD4+ or CD8+ T cells sorted from blood, obtained in a trial of the OX40 agonist ivuxolimab. The sequence was collected from an adult with an advanced solid tumor such as melanoma, head and neck, liver or kidney cancer. CDR3 loop: CASSTRDRGPYEQYF. The DNA of the CDR3 is TGTGCCAGCAGTACCCGGGACAGGGGGCCCTACGAGCAGTACTTC.